This T cell receptor beta chain was observed in a study of human T cells and chemical hapten exposure. The germline gives CDR1 SQVTM, CDR2 ANQGSEA. Trimming pared 6 bases from V and 1 base from J, leaving 12 bases between. CDR3 length: 13 residues. TCRdb re-called the RACE reads with MiXCR, one entry per CDR3 protein. The sample holds around 120,000 distinct CDR3 sequences, roughly 14% seen once. In its sample, this clonotype was seen a few times. As yet, its antigen is unknown. Study-level findings and limits: The study found that DPC sensitization did not change TCRs above 1 in 1000 frequency.

Time point described: pre-sensitization, week 0. Indicated treatment: therapeutic diphenylcyclopropenone sensitization with weekly scalp DPC. The clonotype originates from a woman younger than 30 with alopecia areata. Some clones in this sample may be carry-over from other donors' samples. The V call is TRBV29-1, the J call TRBJ1-1; D is unresolved. Specimen: whole blood, collected in connection with sensitization to the hapten diphenylcyclopropenone (DPC). The CDR3 coding sequence is TGCAGCGTCGGTCAGACGGGGAACACTGAAGCTTTCTTT. Encoded protein: CSVGQTGNTEAFF. The full variable domain, its missing parts supplied by reference TRBV29-1 and TRBJ1-1, is SAVISQKPSRDICQRGTSLTIQCQVDSQVTMMFWYRQQPGQSLTLIATANQGSEATYESGFVIDKFPISRPNLTFSTLTVSNMSPEDSSIYLCSVGQTGNTEAFFGQGTRLTVV.